In its sample, the clone carrying this T cell receptor (beta chain) was seen a few times. These data belong to a study of spatial heterogeneity in lung cancer. Turning to the study itself: In the raw reads, each unique TCR and UMI combination was present more than ten times on average.

Time point noted: sample taken at primary tumor resection. The donor population consisted of just over 70 patients with untreated, early-stage non-small cell lung cancer. Whole RNA obtained from tumor, nontumor lung or frozen PBMC underwent sequencing without sorting. V gave up 5 bases and J gave up 8 bases; unmatched junction bases: 5. Germline CDR1 is SEHNR and CDR2 is FQNEAQ (reference sequence). This CDR3 has 14 residues. The study tagged each TCR cDNA molecule with a unique molecular identifier. TCRdb used MiXCR to reprocess the 5' RACE reads, holding one entry per CDR3 protein. Counted here are some 55,000 distinct CDR3 sequences, under 7.5% occurring once; the ten biggest clones make up 14% to 15%.

Source: PBMCs, taken at surgery. The chain recombines TRBV7-9 with TRBJ1-6; 8 nucleotides match TRBD1. The TCR sequence derives from a female donor with early-stage non-small cell lung cancer. Here the CDR3 reads CASSMTGEDSPLHF. The CDR3, as DNA: TGTGCCAGCAGCATGACAGGGGAGGATTCACCCCTCCACTTT.